Each of the 32 T cell receptor beta chains below was sequenced from the same sample in a study of cytomegalovirus exposure and HLA in healthy donors. PCR employed 60 Vbeta and 13 Jbeta primers. Here immunoSEQ multiplex PCR was the method, and the copy in TCRdb shows in-frame clones only, minus some. The data show some 100,000 clones, roughly 70% seen once. Sequenced material: PBMCs. These receptor sequences come from a woman between 65 and 79 years old in good health and CMV-seropositive.

The chain joins TRBV6-6 to TRBJ1-1; tentatively, D is TRBD1 (5 bases). Germline lookup yields CDR1 MNHNY and CDR2 SVGAGI (reference sequence). The CDR3 has 14 residues. V shed 5 bases and J shed 7 bases, with 17 bases lying between them. CDR3 coding DNA: TGTGCCAGCAGTCACGGGGGAGGGGCTAATGAAGCTTTCTTT. This translates into CASSHGGGANEAFF.

The rearrangement links TRBV30 to TRBJ2-3, with D perhaps TRBD1 (5 bases). V was shortened by 1 base and J by 0 bases, with 14 bases between the two germline ends. This CDR3 has 16 amino acids. Per germline, CDR1 GTSNPN and CDR2 SVGIG (reference sequence). The CDR3 DNA follows: TGTGCCTGGAGTGCCACAGGACAAACTAGCACAGATACGCAGTATTTT. Protein: CAWSATGQTSTDTQYF.

The chain uses TRBV7-8 and TRBJ2-5; a weak D match, TRBD2 (6 bases). V dropped 0 bases and J dropped 4 bases, with 15 bases sitting between them. The germline V gene encodes CDR1 SGHVS and CDR2 FQNEAQ. CDR3 length: 16 amino acids. The CDR3 DNA sequence: TGTGCCAGCAGCTTAGCGGTGGCCCCGGGGGTAGAGACCCAGTACTTC. Protein: CASSLAVAPGVETQYF.

V is TRBV19 and J is TRBJ1-2; 8 bases fit TRBD1. With V trimmed by 4 bases and J by 3 bases, 7 bases remained unmatched. The CDR3 has 15 amino acids. Germline V gives CDR1 LNHDA, CDR2 SQIVND (reference sequence). The CDR3 nucleotides read TGTGCCAGTAGTAGATTCCTACAGGGGGACTATGGCTACACCTTC. The encoded protein is CASSRFLQGDYGYTF.

A few counts support this clone. J is TRBJ2-1 and V is TRBV6-5, with D possibly matching TRBD2 (6 bases). In germline, CDR1 is MNHEY, CDR2 SVGAGI. This CDR3 is 12 amino acids long. The V and J ends lost 0 bases and 14 bases respectively, with 11 bases between them. The CDR3 bases are TGTGCCAGCAGTTACTCGCGGGGCCCTAAGTTCTTC. As protein: CASSYSRGPKFF.

The gene calls are TRBV10-3 and TRBJ2-2; 8 bases agree with TRBD1. Unmatched junction bases numbered 7, after V lost 10 bases and J lost 3 bases. Germline V gene sequence: CDR1 ENHRY, CDR2 SYGVKD. The CDR3 loop spans 14 amino acids. The CDR3 nucleotides are TGTGCCACCAACAGGGGGATCGACACCGGGGAGCTGTTTTTT. Residues: CATNRGIDTGELFF.

In its sample, this clone was seen a few times. The rearrangement joins TRBV5-1 to TRBJ2-3; 14 nucleotides align to TRBD2. Germline CDR1 SGHRS, CDR2 YFSETQ. V dropped 5 bases and J dropped 3; count of bases not matched to a gene: 14. The CDR3 contains 19 residues. CDR3 in DNA: TGCGCCAGCAGGTTCCCGGGACTAGCGGGGGACGGTTGGACAGATACGCAGTATTTT. As protein: CASRFPGLAGDGWTDTQYF. The variable domain in full, completed from reference TRBV5-1 and TRBJ2-3, reads KAGVTQTPRYLIKTRGQQVTLSCSPISGHRSVSWYQQTPGQGLQFLFEYFSETQRNKGNFPGRFSGRQFSNSRSEMNVSTLELGDSALYLCASRFPGLAGDGWTDTQYFGPGTRLTVL.

The chain uses TRBV7-9 and TRBJ1-4; no clear D. The CDR3 spans 14 residues. The germline V and J ends were trimmed by 2 bases and 5 bases, with 9 bases remaining between them. Germline V gene data show CDR1 as SEHNR and CDR2 as FQNEAQ (reference sequence). In DNA, the CDR3 is TGTGCCAGCAGCTTAACTGCCTTAAATGAAAAACTGTTTTTT. It translates to CASSLTALNEKLFF.

The CDR3 protein is CASSLGPNYGYTF. The CDR3 DNA reads as TGTGCCAGCAGCTTAGGGCCCAACTATGGCTACACCTTC. The J gene is TRBJ1-2, the V gene TRBV7-9; D gene unclear. The V gene's germline CDR1 is SEHNR and CDR2 FQNEAQ (reference sequence). The CDR3 consists of 13 residues. V was cut by 1 base and J by 2 bases, with 5 bases left in between.

A note on this clone: The sample holds other DNA sequences that translate to the same CDR3. This sequence joins TRBV5-1 and TRBJ2-3; D perhaps matches TRBD1 (5 bases). Germline CDR1 SGHRS, CDR2 YFSETQ. The CDR3 length is 14 residues. Trimming shortened V by 2 bases and J by 2 bases, and 9 bases separated the two germline ends. CDR3: CASSLEQVTDTQYF. The CDR3 nucleotides read TGCGCCAGCAGCTTAGAACAGGTCACAGATACGCAGTATTTT.

The table lists this clone with a few counts. CDR3 region: CASGETGMGNQPQHF. As DNA, the CDR3 is TGTGCCAGCGGAGAAACCGGGATGGGCAATCAGCCCCAGCATTTT. The V call is TRBV7-8, the J call TRBJ1-5; D not certain. The V and J ends lost 8 bases and 2 bases respectively, with 16 bases between them. Germline CDR1 reads SGHVS; CDR2 reads FQNEAQ. This CDR3 contains 15 residues.

The chain joins TRBV6-5 to TRBJ1-1; TRBD1 agrees at 11 bases. Germline lookup yields CDR1 MNHEY and CDR2 SVGAGI. V lost 4 bases to trimming and J lost 5 bases; unmatched junction nucleotides: 6. This CDR3 has 15 amino acids. The CDR3 DNA sequence: TGTGCCAGCAGTTCCGGGACAGGGGGTAATACTGAAGCTTTCTTT. Translating gives CASSSGTGGNTEAFF.

This chain joins TRBV7-2 and TRBJ2-3; 7 bases are a match to TRBD2. The CDR3 consists of 18 residues. Germline CDR1 is SGHTA and CDR2 is FQGNSA. The V and J ends lost 0 bases and 0 bases, in that order; junction bases with no gene match: 9. The CDR3 loop is CASSLATGGGASTDTQYF. CDR3 coding DNA: TGTGCCAGCAGCTTAGCGACGGGAGGCGGTGCTAGCACAGATACGCAGTATTTT.

CDR3 amino acids: CSVSVNTEAFF. The CDR3 nucleotides are TGCAGCGTTTCAGTGAACACTGAAGCTTTCTTT. The V call is TRBV29-1, the J call TRBJ1-1; D is unresolved. V was cut by 5 bases and J by 0 bases, with 4 bases left in between. CDR3 size: 11 residues. From germline, CDR1 is SQVTM and CDR2 ANQGSEA.

This chain links TRBV5-1 with TRBJ2-7, with D maybe TRBD2 (6 bases). CDR1 and CDR2 from the germline V gene are SGHRS and YFSETQ. V lost 4 bases to trimming and J lost 3 bases, with 14 bases between them. CDR3 length: 14 amino acids. Here the CDR3 DNA reads TGCGCCAGCAGCCTCGGGACGGAGGGCTACGAGCAGTACTTC. Translation gives CASSLGTEGYEQYF.

This clone was observed a handful of times. The chain couples TRBV18 to TRBJ2-2; D is ambiguous. Germline assignment: CDR1 KGHSH and CDR2 LQKENI. CDR3 size: 15 residues. V lost 3 bases, J lost 3 bases, and 11 bases lay in between. For the CDR3, the DNA is TGTGCCAGCTCACCGGTACAGACCTACACCGGGGAGCTGTTTTTT. This gives the protein CASSPVQTYTGELFF.

The chain joins TRBV5-6 to TRBJ2-3; perhaps TRBD1 as D (8 bases). The CDR3 is 14 amino acids. Trimming removed 4 bases from V and 7 bases from J, with 16 bases in between. Germline CDR1 SGHDT, CDR2 YYEEEE. The CDR3 nucleotides are TGTGCCAGCAGCGACAGGGGAGGGGAAAATACGCAGTATTTT. This codes for CASSDRGGENTQYF.

The chain recombines TRBV19 with TRBJ1-2; tentative D call: TRBD1 (5 bases). The V and J ends lost 5 bases and 4 bases respectively, with 17 bases between them. CDR1 and CDR2 from the germline V gene are LNHDA and SQIVND (reference sequence). This CDR3 has 15 amino acids. The CDR3 coding sequence is TGTGCCAGTAGTCCTGAGGAGGGACCACTCTATGGCTACACCTTC. It translates to CASSPEEGPLYGYTF.

The chain employs TRBV6-6 and TRBJ2-7, with D tentatively TRBD1 (6 bases). Germline CDR1 and CDR2: MNHNY and SVGAGI (reference sequence). Trimming removed 6 bases at V and 0 bases at J, with 12 bases between. The CDR3 is 14 residues long. This chain's CDR3 is CASSPRDISYEQYF. The CDR3 DNA follows: TGTGCCAGCAGCCCCAGGGACATCTCCTACGAGCAGTACTTC.

This clone was seen a handful of times. The gene calls are TRBV2 and TRBJ1-5, with 8 bases fitting TRBD1. In germline, CDR1 is SNHLY, CDR2 FYNNEI. This CDR3 is built from 16 residues. The V gene end was trimmed by 6 bases and the J gene end by 2 bases; junction bases not matched to a gene: 9. CDR3 bases: TGTGCCAGCAGGCAGGACAGGGCTACCCGCAATCAGCCCCAGCATTTT. Translation gives CASRQDRATRNQPQHF. The full variable domain, its missing parts supplied by reference TRBV2 and TRBJ1-5, is EPEVTQTPSHQVTQMGQEVILRCVPISNHLYFYWYRQILGQKVEFLVSFYNNEISEKSEIFDDQFSVERPDGSNFTLKIRSTKLEDSAMYFCASRQDRATRNQPQHFGDGTRLSIL.

The rearrangement links TRBV7-7 to TRBJ2-5; 7 bases are shared with TRBD2. CDR1 and CDR2 (germline): SSHAT, FNYEAQ (reference sequence). The CDR3 contains 14 residues. V was clipped by 4 bases and J by 4 bases; unmatched bases: 6. CDR3 bases: TGTGCCAGCAGCTCCAGCGGGGTCGGAGAGACCCAGTACTTC. Translating it yields CASSSSGVGETQYF.

V and J are TRBV18 and TRBJ2-5; tentatively, D is TRBD2 (6 bases). Germline V gene sequence: CDR1 KGHSH, CDR2 LQKENI. V was pared by 0 bases and J by 0 bases, with 8 bases between. The CDR3 has 15 residues. CDR3 sequence reads: CASSPPEGYQETQYF. Here the CDR3 DNA reads TGTGCCAGCTCACCACCGGAGGGATACCAAGAGACCCAGTACTTC.

The chain has TRBV29-1 and TRBJ2-3; a possible D gene is TRBD2 (6 bases). Between the trimmed V and J ends, which lost 4 bases and 2 bases, there was a span of 19 bases. Germline assignment: CDR1 SQVTM and CDR2 ANQGSEA. The CDR3 is 16 residues long. The CDR3: CSVAFGAGSTTDTQYF. In DNA form, the CDR3 reads TGCAGCGTTGCCTTCGGGGCGGGGAGTACCACAGATACGCAGTATTTT.

This sequence joins TRBV19 and TRBJ1-6, with D possibly TRBD1 on 6 matching bases. The V and J ends lost 10 bases and 8 bases respectively, with 12 bases between them. This CDR3 is 12 amino acids long. Germline assignment: CDR1 LNHDA and CDR2 SQIVND (reference sequence). CDR3 DNA sequence: TGTGCCACTGGACAGTCAGATTCACCCCTCCACTTT. Residues: CATGQSDSPLHF.

J is TRBJ2-7 and V is TRBV4-1; TRBD1 matches 10 bases. The CDR3 consists of 15 residues. With 3 bases clipped from V and 6 bases from J, the junction kept 8 bases outside the gene matches. Germline lookup yields CDR1 MGHRA and CDR2 YSYEKL. The CDR3 loop reads CASSHDRGRVSEQYV. The CDR3 bases are TGCGCCAGCAGCCATGACAGGGGGCGGGTATCCGAGCAGTACGTC.

This clone was picked up a small number of times. J is TRBJ1-5 and V is TRBV19; D is ambiguous. The germline V gene has CDR1 LNHDA and CDR2 SQIVND (reference sequence). V shed 6 bases and J shed 5 bases, with 11 bases lying between them. The CDR3 is made up of 13 amino acids. The DNA of the CDR3 is TGTGCCAGTAGCGTATACGAGGATCAGCCCCAGCATTTT. As protein: CASSVYEDQPQHF.

The chain is built from TRBV29-1 and TRBJ2-7; D perhaps matches TRBD1 (6 bases). CDR3 length equals 13 residues. Trimming took 1 base from V and 7 from J, leaving 14 bases between them. The V gene's germline CDR1 is SQVTM and CDR2 ANQGSEA. The CDR3 DNA sequence: TGCAGCGTTGAAGTGGGAACAGGGAGAGAGCAGTACTTC. It encodes CSVEVGTGREQYF.

V and J are TRBV2 and TRBJ1-2, with 8 nucleotides matching TRBD1. Germline V CDR1 and CDR2: SNHLY, FYNNEI. The CDR3 has 13 amino acids. With 7 bases clipped from V and 6 bases from J, the junction kept 7 bases outside the gene matches. CDR3 in amino acids: CASKGQAKDGYTF. The CDR3 DNA reads TGTGCCAGCAAGGGACAGGCGAAGGATGGCTACACCTTC.

CDR3 protein: CASNGQAMGAQYF. CDR3 coding DNA: TGTGCCAGCAACGGACAGGCTATGGGGGCCCAGTACTTC. The chain has TRBV6-1 and TRBJ2-5; 7 positions agree with TRBD1. The CDR3 is made up of 13 amino acids. Germline-derived CDR1 and CDR2 are MNHNS and SASEGT. V lost 7 bases to trimming and J lost 9 bases; unmatched junction nucleotides: 11.

The gene calls are TRBV7-9 and TRBJ2-2; D possibly corresponds to TRBD1 (5 bases). Germline V gives CDR1 SEHNR, CDR2 FQNEAQ (reference sequence). Trimming pared 2 bases from V and 2 bases from J, leaving 12 bases between. CDR3 size: 16 residues. CDR3 nucleotides: TGTGCCAGCAGCTTACTGGGTAGGGGAAACACCGGGGAGCTGTTTTTT. Protein sequence: CASSLLGRGNTGELFF.

The chain is built from TRBV6-4 and TRBJ1-1; possibly TRBD1 for D (5 bases). CDR1 and CDR2 from the germline V gene are MRHNA and SNTAGT. This CDR3 spans 13 amino acids. The ends were cut back, 6 bases at V and 0 bases at J, with 8 bases in the middle. CDR3 loop: CASSETVNTEAFF. CDR3 nucleotide sequence: TGTGCCAGCAGCGAGACAGTGAACACTGAAGCTTTCTTT.

The chain employs TRBV6-6 and TRBJ2-5; unclear D gene. Trimming removed 4 bases at V and 5 bases at J, with 17 bases between. The CDR3 runs 15 residues. The germline gives CDR1 MNHNY, CDR2 SVGAGI (reference sequence). Here the CDR3 DNA reads TGTGCCAGCAGTTTTGGGCCAGGAATTTCTGAGACCCAGTACTTC. Protein: CASSFGPGISETQYF.